The 23 T cell receptor beta chains in this list originate from one sample, sequenced in a study of blood T cell repertoires in COVID-19. Profiled with immunoSEQ multiplex PCR; TCRdb holds only in-frame clones, not every one. Among around 100,000 clones listed, about 88% were seen once. The sequenced sample was peripheral blood. These receptors all stem from a man younger than 40 in a cohort sampled during active COVID-19.

The count of this clone is one. The chain employs TRBV2 and TRBJ1-1; TRBD1 might be the D (5 bases). This CDR3 spans 13 amino acids. CDR1 is SNHLY, CDR2 FYNNEI, per germline. Between the trimmed V and J ends, which lost 4 bases and 3 bases, there was a span of 9 bases. In DNA, the CDR3 is TGTGCCAGCAGTGGGGGGGAATACACTGAAGCTTTCTTT. It specifies CASSGGEYTEAFF. The full variable domain, in which reference TRBV2 and TRBJ1-1 provide the parts outside the CDR3, is EPEVTQTPSHQVTQMGQEVILRCVPISNHLYFYWYRQILGQKVEFLVSFYNNEISEKSEIFDDQFSVERPDGSNFTLKIRSTKLEDSAMYFCASSGGEYTEAFFGQGTRLTVV.

The chain combines TRBV15 with TRBJ2-3, with D possibly being TRBD2 (6 bases). Germline CDR1 reads LNHNV; CDR2 reads YYDKDF (reference sequence). The CDR3 length is 16 residues. V was clipped by 5 bases and J by 3 bases, with 18 bases between them. The CDR3 is CATSPRVLGGTDTQYF. CDR3 sequence (DNA): TGTGCCACCAGCCCCCGCGTTCTTGGAGGGACAGATACGCAGTATTTT.

The chain couples TRBV5-1 to TRBJ2-3, with 9 bases lining up with TRBD2. The length of the CDR3 is 15 residues. In germline, CDR1 is SGHRS, CDR2 YFSETQ. The V segment lost 4 bases and the J segment 7 bases; nucleotides outside the gene matches: 10. CDR3 amino acids: CASSTSGGRENTQYF. In DNA form, the CDR3 reads TGCGCCAGCAGCACCAGCGGGGGGCGGGAGAATACGCAGTATTTT.

This rearrangement joins TRBV19 to TRBJ2-5; possible D gene TRBD2, 7 bases. V was trimmed by 3 bases and J by 5 bases, leaving 19 bases between them. Per germline, CDR1 LNHDA and CDR2 SQIVND (reference sequence). The CDR3 runs 16 residues. The CDR3 here is CASSMLGGADGETQYF. CDR3 coding DNA: TGTGCCAGTAGTATGTTGGGGGGGGCCGACGGGGAGACCCAGTACTTC.

DNA of the CDR3: TGTGCCAGCTCACCACAGGGGAAGGACTATGGCTACACCTTC. Translating gives CASSPQGKDYGYTF. The chain recombines TRBV18 with TRBJ1-2; D perhaps matches TRBD1 (5 bases). CDR3 size: 14 residues. The germline V gene has CDR1 KGHSH and CDR2 LQKENI. V was cut by 1 base and J by 3 bases, with 9 bases left in between.

The chain is built from TRBV5-6 and TRBJ2-6, with D perhaps TRBD1 (5 bases). The germline CDR1 and CDR2 sequences are SGHDT and YYEEEE. The CDR3 consists of 17 residues. V lost 1 base, J lost 4 bases, and 15 bases lay in between. CDR3 sequence: CASSLQGMVGGANVLTF. CDR3 nucleotide sequence: TGTGCCAGCAGCTTGCAGGGTATGGTTGGAGGGGCCAACGTCCTGACTTTC.

J is TRBJ1-2 and V is TRBV4-1; maybe TRBD1 (6 bases). This CDR3 spans 14 amino acids. The germline V gene has CDR1 MGHRA and CDR2 YSYEKL. Trimming removed 1 base from V and 6 bases from J, with 12 bases in between. The DNA for the CDR3 is TGCGCCAGCAGCCAAGGGGCGGACAGCCATGGCTACACCTTC. This codes for CASSQGADSHGYTF.

The genes are TRBV30 and TRBJ2-7; 9 nucleotides line up with TRBD2. This CDR3 is built from 14 residues. Trimming cost V 2 bases and J 1 base; bases outside gene matches: 3. Germline V lookup: CDR1 GTSNPN, CDR2 SVGIG (reference sequence). The CDR3 loop is CAWSLGLASYEQYF. Written as DNA, the CDR3 is TGTGCCTGGAGTCTAGGACTAGCGTCCTACGAGCAGTACTTC.

The V call is TRBV30, the J call TRBJ2-7, with 8 bases matching TRBD1. Germline values: CDR1 GTSNPN, CDR2 SVGIG (reference sequence). V was pared by 5 bases and J by 2 bases, with 5 bases of the junction left unmatched. The CDR3 sequence is 13 residues long. In DNA form, the CDR3 reads TGTGCCTGGTTCGACAGGGGCACCTACGAGCAGTACTTC. Translating gives CAWFDRGTYEQYF.

The CDR3 is CASSSWTSGGQETQYF. The CDR3 DNA sequence: TGTGCCAGCAGCTCCTGGACTAGCGGGGGGCAAGAGACCCAGTACTTC. This sequence joins TRBV13 and TRBJ2-5, with TRBD2 matching 14 bases. The CDR3 runs 16 residues. Germline V gives CDR1 PRHDT, CDR2 FYEKMQ (reference sequence). Trimming removed 4 bases from V and 2 bases from J; junction bases left unmatched: 3.

This chain uses TRBV7-8 with TRBJ2-7; 9 nucleotides align to TRBD1. The CDR3 sequence is 14 residues long. CDR1 is SGHVS and CDR2 is FQNEAQ in the germline V gene. With V trimmed by 5 bases and J by 6 bases, 8 bases remained unmatched. CDR3 bases: TGTGCCAGCAGCCAGGGACAGGGAATACTCGAGCAGTACTTC. It translates to CASSQGQGILEQYF.

Turning to this clone: Other DNA sequences in this sample translate to the same CDR3. J is TRBJ2-3 and V is TRBV6-5; D is possibly TRBD2 (5 bases). This CDR3 region has 12 residues. Germline CDR1 reads MNHEY; CDR2 reads SVGAGI. V lost 2 bases to trimming and J lost 6 bases, with 6 bases between them. The CDR3 DNA reads TGTGCCAGCAGTTACCGCGGGGATACGCAGTATTTT. It encodes CASSYRGDTQYF.

The chain has TRBV29-1 and TRBJ1-4; TRBD1 is a possible D gene (5 bases). Germline V gene data show CDR1 as SQVTM and CDR2 as ANQGSEA. This CDR3 is built from 16 residues. The V end lost 4 bases, the J end lost 6 bases, and 21 bases lay between the germline ends. CDR3 in amino acids: CSVGGGDGGEYEKLFF. In DNA form, the CDR3 reads TGCAGCGTTGGCGGGGGAGACGGGGGAGAATATGAAAAACTGTTTTTT.

The chain's CDR3 is CAWKYVGETQYF. The CDR3 DNA follows: TGTGCCTGGAAATACGTCGGGGAGACCCAGTACTTC. This chain joins TRBV30 and TRBJ2-5; no definite D call. Between the trimmed V and J ends, which lost 4 bases and 5 bases, there was a span of 11 bases. CDR1 and CDR2 from the germline V gene are GTSNPN and SVGIG (reference sequence). The CDR3 runs to 12 residues. The variable domain in full, completed from reference TRBV30 and TRBJ2-5, reads SQTIHQWPATLVQPVGSPLSLECTVEGTSNPNLYWYRQAAGRGLQLLFYSVGIGQISSEVPQNLSASRPQDRQFILSSKKLLLSDSGFYLCAWKYVGETQYFGPGTRLLVL.

The rearrangement links TRBV5-6 to TRBJ1-2; 7 bases line up with TRBD1. The germline gives CDR1 SGHDT, CDR2 YYEEEE. CDR3 size: 13 residues. V lost 4 bases to trimming and J lost 3 bases; unmatched junction nucleotides: 3. The CDR3 protein is CASSPDRDYGYTF. CDR3 coding DNA: TGTGCCAGCAGCCCCGACAGGGACTATGGCTACACCTTC.

This chain uses TRBV6-5 with TRBJ1-2; the D is unclear. This CDR3 has 11 residues. The V end was cut by 6 bases, the J end by 3 bases, with 5 bases between. CDR1 MNHEY and CDR2 SVGAGI come from the germline V gene. The CDR3 spells CASRSDYGYTF. CDR3 nucleotide sequence: TGTGCCAGCAGGTCAGACTATGGCTACACCTTC.

V usage is TRBV30 and J usage is TRBJ1-6; 8 nucleotides agree with TRBD1. Germline V gene data show CDR1 as GTSNPN and CDR2 as SVGIG (reference sequence). Trimming at V came to 2 bases and at J to 9 bases, leaving 6 bases not matched to a gene. The CDR3 extends over 14 amino acids. The CDR3 DNA reads TGTGCCTGGAGTTCCGGACAGGGAGTTTCACCCCTCCACTTT. Translated, it gives CAWSSGQGVSPLHF. The whole variable domain, filled in from reference TRBV30 and TRBJ1-6, reads SQTIHQWPATLVQPVGSPLSLECTVEGTSNPNLYWYRQAAGRGLQLLFYSVGIGQISSEVPQNLSASRPQDRQFILSSKKLLLSDSGFYLCAWSSGQGVSPLHFGNGTRLTVT.

This clone was recorded a few times. The chain combines TRBV5-5 with TRBJ1-1; a possible D gene is TRBD1 (6 bases). Trimming took 0 bases from V and 4 from J, leaving 7 bases between them. Per germline, CDR1 SGHKS and CDR2 YYEKEE (reference sequence). This CDR3 is 13 amino acids long. The CDR3 spells CASSLDRATEAFF. DNA for the CDR3: TGTGCCAGCAGCTTGGACAGGGCCACTGAAGCTTTCTTT.

This sequence joins TRBV6-6 and TRBJ1-2; 7 bases align to TRBD1. There are 13 residues in the CDR3. Germline V gene sequence: CDR1 MNHNY, CDR2 SVGAGI (reference sequence). The V and J ends lost 6 bases and 5 bases, in that order; junction bases with no gene match: 6. DNA for the CDR3: TGTGCCAGCAGCCCCGGCAGGGGGTATGGCTACACCTTC. This sequence encodes CASSPGRGYGYTF.

The rearrangement joins TRBV5-1 to TRBJ2-2; TRBD1 aligns across 8 bases. The CDR3 length is 16 residues. From germline, CDR1 is SGHRS and CDR2 YFSETQ. V was clipped by 5 bases and J by 1 base; unmatched bases: 7. The DNA for the CDR3 is TGCGCCAGCAGAGCGGACAGGGCGGGGAACACCGGGGAGCTGTTTTTT. It yields the protein CASRADRAGNTGELFF. The full variable domain, rest sourced from reference TRBV5-1 and TRBJ2-2, is KAGVTQTPRYLIKTRGQQVTLSCSPISGHRSVSWYQQTPGQGLQFLFEYFSETQRNKGNFPGRFSGRQFSNSRSEMNVSTLELGDSALYLCASRADRAGNTGELFFGEGSRLTVL.

The V call is TRBV14, the J call TRBJ2-7; D is undetermined. CDR3 length equals 13 residues. Germline CDR1 reads SGHDN; CDR2 reads FVKESK. Trimming cost V 1 base and J 1 base, with 5 bases left between them. DNA of the CDR3: TGTGCCAGCAGCCAAGCGGGTTCCTACGAGCAGTACTTC. Protein product: CASSQAGSYEQYF.

The chain is built from TRBV28 and TRBJ1-1; maybe TRBD1 (6 bases). Germline CDR1 and CDR2: MDHEN and SYDVKM. Between the trimmed V and J ends, which lost 7 bases and 3 bases, there was a span of 15 bases. The CDR3 sequence is 14 residues long. The CDR3 nucleotides are TGTGCCAGCACTAAAGGGGGTGTCGACACTGAAGCTTTCTTT. This translates into CASTKGGVDTEAFF.

In this sample, this clone turned up once. This rearrangement joins TRBV4-1 to TRBJ2-1; the match to TRBD1 covers 7 bases. The CDR3 is 17 residues long. Trimming cost V 2 bases and J 0 bases; bases outside gene matches: 7. Looked up from germline, CDR1 is MGHRA and CDR2 is YSYEKL. CDR3 sequence: CASSQNPRGISYNEQFF. DNA of the CDR3: TGCGCCAGCAGCCAAAATCCCAGGGGGATCTCCTACAATGAGCAGTTCTTC.